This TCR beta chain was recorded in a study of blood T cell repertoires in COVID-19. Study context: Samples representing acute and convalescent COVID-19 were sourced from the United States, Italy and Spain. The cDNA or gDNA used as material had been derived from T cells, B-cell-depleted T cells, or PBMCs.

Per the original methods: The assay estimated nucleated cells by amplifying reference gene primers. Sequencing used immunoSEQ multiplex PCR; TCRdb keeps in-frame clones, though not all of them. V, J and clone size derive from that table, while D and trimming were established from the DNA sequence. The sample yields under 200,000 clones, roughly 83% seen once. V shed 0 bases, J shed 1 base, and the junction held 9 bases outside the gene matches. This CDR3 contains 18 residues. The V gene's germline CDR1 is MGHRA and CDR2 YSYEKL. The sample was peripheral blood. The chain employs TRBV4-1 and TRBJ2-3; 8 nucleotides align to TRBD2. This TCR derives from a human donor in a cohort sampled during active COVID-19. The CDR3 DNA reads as TGCGCCAGCAGCCAAGATACTTGGGGCGGGGGGCGCACAGATACGCAGTATTTT. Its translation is CASSQDTWGGGRTDTQYF.